These 32 T cell receptor beta chains originate from one sample sequenced in a study of blood T cell repertoires in COVID-19. This table comes from immunoSEQ multiplex PCR, and its TCRdb copy is limited to in-frame clones, with some not included. The profile covers 95,000 to 100,000 clones, with 85% appearing a single time and about 1.7% taken by the ten largest. Sequencing was carried out using peripheral blood. These receptors came from a woman in her 70s with active or convalescent COVID-19.

The V call is TRBV9, the J call TRBJ2-7; TRBD1 agrees at 12 bases. This CDR3 contains 15 residues. The V gene's germline CDR1 is SGDLS and CDR2 YYNGEE. V lost 0 bases, J lost 5 bases, and 3 bases stayed unmatched. The CDR3, as DNA: TGTGCCAGCAGCGTAGAAGGGACAGGGGGCAACGAGCAGTACTTC. Translating it yields CASSVEGTGGNEQYF.

On this clone itself: At one of its ends the junction is not consistent with the germline gene, which may arise from a read error. The rearrangement joins TRBV7-7 to TRBJ2-2; the match to TRBD1 covers 8 bases. The CDR3 runs to 18 residues. Germline loops: CDR1 SSHAT, CDR2 FNYEAQ (reference sequence). The CDR3 coding sequence is TGTGCTAGCAGCTTAGTGGTCCGGATTCAGGGGGCCGGCGGGGAGCTGTTTTTT. It codes for CASSLVVRIQGAGGELFF.

This clone was seen once. The chain is built from TRBV10-3 and TRBJ1-6; TRBD1 agrees at 9 bases. The CDR3 extends over 15 amino acids. V was clipped by 6 bases and J by 8 bases; unmatched bases: 8. The germline gives CDR1 ENHRY, CDR2 SYGVKD. The CDR3 sequence is CAIRGGQGTDSPLHF. The CDR3 region has the DNA TGTGCCATCAGGGGAGGACAGGGGACCGATTCACCCCTCCACTTT.

The genes are TRBV4-3 and TRBJ1-4; D perhaps matches TRBD1 (6 bases). Between the trimmed V and J ends, which lost 3 bases and 2 bases, there was a span of 13 bases. The CDR3 covers 16 residues. CDR1 and CDR2 from the germline V gene are LGHNA and YSLEER. In DNA form, the CDR3 reads TGCGCCAGCAGCCAGAGACCTGGACAGACTAATGAAAAACTGTTTTTT. This translates into CASSQRPGQTNEKLFF.

The chain has TRBV23-1 and TRBJ2-1, with D perhaps matching TRBD1 (7 bases). TRBV23-1 is given ORF status, its function remaining uncertain. V lost 4 bases and J 4 bases, leaving 20 bases between the germline ends. The CDR3 loop spans 17 amino acids. The CDR3 nucleotides are TGCGCCAGCAGTCTGGAGGGGGCAGATCCTCCATACAATGAGCAGTTCTTC. Translating it yields CASSLEGADPPYNEQFF.

The chain couples TRBV12-3 or TRBV12-4 to TRBJ2-7; 8 bases agree with TRBD1. V lost 5 bases and J lost 10; bases outside the gene matches: 10. The CDR3 length is 13 residues. The CDR3 region has the DNA TGTGCCAGCAGTCCAAACAGGGGGAGGCGTCAGTACTTC. Translated, it gives CASSPNRGRRQYF.

The chain combines TRBV5-1 with TRBJ2-7; 8 bases are a match to TRBD1. With 0 bases clipped from V and 5 bases from J, the junction kept 7 bases outside the gene matches. From germline, CDR1 is SGHRS and CDR2 YFSETQ. The CDR3 extends over 15 amino acids. The CDR3 loop is CASSLVPGGENEQYF. CDR3 bases: TGCGCCAGCAGCTTGGTGCCAGGGGGCGAAAACGAGCAGTACTTC.

The V gene is TRBV5-1, the J gene TRBJ1-6, with TRBD1 matching 8 bases. Per germline, CDR1 SGHRS and CDR2 YFSETQ. The CDR3 extends over 16 amino acids. Losses at the gene ends were 4 bases for V and 5 bases for J; bases not matched to a gene: 8. CDR3 nucleotide sequence: TGCGCCAGCAGCCCGTCCGGGACAGGAGATAATTCACCCCTCCACTTT. It encodes CASSPSGTGDNSPLHF.

The chain joins TRBV7-9 to TRBJ1-3; D is undetermined. CDR3 length equals 15 residues. Germline V gives CDR1 SEHNR, CDR2 FQNEAQ (reference sequence). The V and J ends lost 1 base and 4 bases respectively, with 11 bases between them. The CDR3 sequence is CASSLGAERGNTIYF. The CDR3 region has the DNA TGTGCCAGCAGCTTAGGCGCGGAGAGAGGAAACACCATATATTTT.

The chain links TRBV29-1 to TRBJ2-7; TRBD2 agrees at 9 bases. With 2 bases clipped from V and 2 bases from J, the junction kept 1 base outside the gene matches. This CDR3 contains 13 residues. Germline V lookup: CDR1 SQVTM, CDR2 ANQGSEA. The CDR3 region is CSVELAGTYEQYF. CDR3 sequence (DNA): TGCAGCGTTGAACTAGCGGGGACCTACGAGCAGTACTTC.

The V and J genes are TRBV15 and TRBJ1-2; TRBD1 matches at 7 bases. Germline CDR1 and CDR2: LNHNV and YYDKDF (reference sequence). This CDR3 has 15 residues. The V gene end was trimmed by 5 bases and the J gene end by 0 bases; junction bases not matched to a gene: 6. CDR3 region: CATSRGQAANYGYTF. The CDR3, as DNA: TGTGCCACCAGCCGAGGACAGGCTGCTAACTATGGCTACACCTTC.

The rearrangement uses TRBV4-1 and TRBJ1-5; 11 nucleotides line up with TRBD1. The trim removed 4 bases at V and 6 bases at J, leaving 5 bases unmatched. Germline V gene lookup returns CDR1 MGHRA and CDR2 YSYEKL. The length of the CDR3 is 15 residues. Here the CDR3 DNA reads TGCGCCAGCAGCCTCGGACAGGGGGCGACTCAGCCCCAGCATTTT. Its protein product is CASSLGQGATQPQHF.

The V and J genes are TRBV5-4 and TRBJ2-3; TRBD1 aligns across 7 bases. Trimming cost V 0 bases and J 11 bases; bases outside gene matches: 9. Germline CDR1 SGHNT, CDR2 YYREEE (reference sequence). CDR3 length: 14 amino acids. This CDR3 reads CASSLEPLDRWQYF. The CDR3 nucleotides are TGTGCCAGCAGCTTGGAACCTTTGGACAGGTGGCAGTATTTT.

A single count supports this clone. The V gene is TRBV28, the J gene TRBJ2-1; TRBD2 matches at 8 bases. Trimming took 5 bases from V and 5 from J; bases not matched to a gene: 14. Germline loops: CDR1 MDHEN, CDR2 SYDVKM. The CDR3 has 17 amino acids. Here the CDR3 reads CASSPRGEGRADNEQFF. The CDR3, as DNA: TGTGCCAGCAGTCCGCGGGGGGAGGGCAGGGCGGACAATGAGCAGTTCTTC.

For the CDR3, the DNA is TGTGCCAGCAGCGTAGTGGAGGGCGCAAGCACAGATACGCAGTATTTT. Its translation is CASSVVEGASTDTQYF. This chain joins TRBV9 and TRBJ2-3, with D possibly matching TRBD2 (6 bases). The CDR3 contains 16 residues. V was pared by 0 bases and J by 0 bases, with 11 bases between. The germline V gene has CDR1 SGDLS and CDR2 YYNGEE.

The V gene is TRBV5-1, the J gene TRBJ2-5; 14 bases are a match to TRBD2. The junction had 6 bases not matched to a gene; V was cut back by 3 bases and J by 5 bases. CDR1 is SGHRS and CDR2 is YFSETQ in the germline V gene. This CDR3 comprises 16 residues. The CDR3 DNA follows: TGCGCCAGCAGCTCGACTAGCGGGGGGGCCACGGAGACCCAGTACTTC. This codes for CASSSTSGGATETQYF.

The genes are TRBV28 and TRBJ1-2; 8 bases align to TRBD1. J was trimmed by 6 bases and V by 7 bases; bases with no gene match: 13. Germline CDR1 and CDR2: MDHEN and SYDVKM. The CDR3 covers 15 residues. DNA of the CDR3: TGTGCCAGCACCTCAACGGGGCAGGGGGCCGATGGCTACACCTTC. This codes for CASTSTGQGADGYTF.

The chain employs TRBV18 and TRBJ1-3; D uncertain. Per the germline V gene, CDR1 is KGHSH and CDR2 is LQKENI. Trimming stripped 1 base from V and 2 bases from J, with 9 bases between. The CDR3 spans 15 residues. In DNA form, the CDR3 reads TGTGCCAGCTCACCACGACGGGAGGCTGGAAACACCATATATTTT. As protein: CASSPRREAGNTIYF.

The chain employs TRBV4-3 and TRBJ2-7; no reliable D call. Per germline, CDR1 LGHNA and CDR2 YSLEER. This CDR3 contains 15 residues. With 0 bases removed from V and 5 bases from J, the gap between germline ends came to 14 bases. For the CDR3, the DNA is TGCGCCAGCAGCCAAGACCTAGGCTTGAGCGACGAGCAGTACTTC. Translation gives CASSQDLGLSDEQYF.

V and J are TRBV5-4 and TRBJ2-1; 10 bases fit TRBD2. CDR1 and CDR2 from the germline V gene are SGHNT and YYREEE (reference sequence). The CDR3 covers 15 residues. The V segment lost 2 bases and the J segment 2 bases; nucleotides outside the gene matches: 1. CDR3 sequence (DNA): TGTGCCAGCAGCTTCACTAGCGGGGCCTACAATGAGCAGTTCTTC. Translation: CASSFTSGAYNEQFF.

This chain connects TRBV27 to TRBJ1-2; 7 bases match TRBD1. CDR1 and CDR2 (germline): MNHEY, SMNVEV (reference sequence). J gave up 6 bases and V 6 bases, and 10 bases lay outside the gene matches. The CDR3 length is 14 residues. Written as DNA, the CDR3 is TGTGCCAGCAGCTCGGGACAGCCTTGGGATGGCTACACCTTC. It yields the protein CASSSGQPWDGYTF.

J is TRBJ2-1 and V is TRBV24-1, with D perhaps matching TRBD1 (6 bases). The CDR3 totals 14 residues. V dropped 6 bases and J dropped 8 bases, with 16 bases sitting between them. The V gene's germline CDR1 is KGHDR and CDR2 SFDVKD. CDR3 sequence reads: CATSLGQGLDEQFF. The CDR3 DNA reads as TGTGCCACCAGTTTGGGGCAGGGGCTGGATGAGCAGTTCTTC.

This chain joins TRBV5-1 and TRBJ1-6; D uncertain. Germline assignment: CDR1 SGHRS and CDR2 YFSETQ. The CDR3 is 14 residues long. V shed 2 bases and J shed 5 bases, with 8 bases lying between them. In DNA, the CDR3 is TGCGCCAGCAGCTTCAACCAGGATAATTCACCCCTCCACTTT. It codes for CASSFNQDNSPLHF.

The chain employs TRBV30 and TRBJ1-6, with D unclear. The CDR3 covers 13 residues. CDR1 and CDR2 (germline): GTSNPN, SVGIG (reference sequence). Trimming removed 5 bases from V and 9 bases from J, with 14 bases in between. Here the CDR3 reads CAWSLVGGSPLHF. CDR3 DNA: TGTGCCTGGTCCCTAGTGGGAGGTTCACCCCTCCACTTT.

The CDR3 DNA follows: TGTGCCAGCAGCGTTAGACAGGGTACCACTGAAGCTTTCTTT. This gives the protein CASSVRQGTTEAFF. The chain joins TRBV28 to TRBJ1-1; 7 positions agree with TRBD1. This CDR3 comprises 14 residues. Germline CDR1 is MDHEN and CDR2 is SYDVKM. V trimming: 6 bases; J trimming: 4 bases; junction bases outside the gene matches: 8.

The CDR3 here is CASSIRGFQETQYF. CDR3 DNA: TGTGCCAGTAGTATCAGAGGGTTCCAAGAGACCCAGTACTTC. The rearrangement links TRBV19 to TRBJ2-5; TRBD2 is a possible D gene (5 bases). The CDR3 contains 14 residues. Germline V lookup: CDR1 LNHDA, CDR2 SQIVND (reference sequence). Trimming took off 3 bases at V and 1 base at J, with 9 bases between the two ends.

The chain joins TRBV18 to TRBJ1-2; 7 nucleotides agree with TRBD1. CDR1 and CDR2 (germline): KGHSH, LQKENI. The CDR3 runs 14 residues. V dropped 4 bases and J dropped 1; count of bases not matched to a gene: 3. The CDR3 region is CASSLDRSNYGYTF. The CDR3 DNA is TGTGCCAGCTCACTGGACAGGAGTAACTATGGCTACACCTTC.

This clone was seen only a few times. The chain recombines TRBV20-1 with TRBJ2-1; D uncertain. Germline lookup yields CDR1 DFQATT and CDR2 SNEGSKA (reference sequence). The V end was cut by 5 bases, the J end by 6 bases, with 8 bases between. The length of the CDR3 is 11 residues. In DNA form, the CDR3 reads TGCAGTGCTCCCTCCGGCAATGAGCAGTTCTTC. Translated, it gives CSAPSGNEQFF.

The V and J genes are TRBV15 and TRBJ2-3; possible D gene TRBD2, 6 bases. CDR1 and CDR2 from the germline V gene are LNHNV and YYDKDF (reference sequence). V dropped 0 bases and J dropped 6 bases, with 13 bases sitting between them. The CDR3 spans 15 residues. As DNA, the CDR3 is TGTGCCACCAGCAGAGATAATCGGGGGACGGATACGCAGTATTTT. As protein: CATSRDNRGTDTQYF.

The V and J genes are TRBV7-9 and TRBJ2-3, with 7 positions matching TRBD2. CDR1 and CDR2 (germline): SEHNR, FQNEAQ (reference sequence). V shed 5 bases and J 4 bases; nucleotides not matched to a gene: 6. The CDR3 has 14 amino acids. CDR3 amino acids: CASSAGGSSDTQYF. The CDR3 DNA sequence: TGTGCCAGCAGCGCCGGCGGGAGTTCAGATACGCAGTATTTT.

The chain carries TRBV4-1 and TRBJ1-3, with D possibly being TRBD1 (6 bases). Trimming left V 3 bases short and J 2 bases short, with 11 bases between. CDR3 size: 15 residues. Germline lookup yields CDR1 MGHRA and CDR2 YSYEKL. In DNA, the CDR3 is TGCGCCAGCAGCCACGCACAGGGTGCTGGAAACACCATATATTTT. Translating gives CASSHAQGAGNTIYF.

V gene TRBV18 combines with J gene TRBJ2-7, with a weak D call TRBD1 (7 bases). Germline CDR1 is KGHSH and CDR2 is LQKENI. The CDR3 has 13 residues. V was trimmed by 6 bases and J by 4 bases, leaving 13 bases between them. This CDR3 is CASSQGGNYEQYF. CDR3 nucleotide sequence: TGTGCCAGCTCCCAGGGGGGTAATTACGAGCAGTACTTC.